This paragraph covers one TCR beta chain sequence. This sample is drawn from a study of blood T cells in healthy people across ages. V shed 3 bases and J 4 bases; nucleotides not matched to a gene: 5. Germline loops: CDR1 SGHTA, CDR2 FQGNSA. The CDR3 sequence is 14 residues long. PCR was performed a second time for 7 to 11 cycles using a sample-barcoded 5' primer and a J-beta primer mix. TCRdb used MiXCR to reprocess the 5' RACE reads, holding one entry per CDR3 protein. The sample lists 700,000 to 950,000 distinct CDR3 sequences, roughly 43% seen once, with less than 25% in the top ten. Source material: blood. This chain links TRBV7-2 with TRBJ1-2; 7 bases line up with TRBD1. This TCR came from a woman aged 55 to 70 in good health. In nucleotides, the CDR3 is TGTGCCAGCAGCTTGGGACAGTCTTCCTATGGCTACACCTTC. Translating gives CASSLGQSSYGYTF.